Here is one TCR beta chain with its context. The data are from a study of OX40 agonist ivuxolimab in advanced cancers. Study-wide background: The drug used for patients, ivuxolimab, was an agonistic anti-OX40 (CD134) antibody.

Libraries were prepared by immunoSEQ multiplex PCR; TCRdb keeps only in-frame clonotypes and omits some of them. This table holds 68,000 or so clones, about nine tenths found once. Samples were taken at baseline and on day 1 of cycles 4 and 7. The sample consisted of CD4+ or CD8+ T cells sorted from blood, taken in a trial of the OX40 agonist ivuxolimab. The receptor was isolated from an adult with an advanced solid tumor such as melanoma, head and neck, liver or kidney cancer.

Written as DNA, the CDR3 is TGTGCCAGCTCACCGCTGAAAGGGGGACAGGGCTCTGGAAACACCATATATTTT. Translated: CASSPLKGGQGSGNTIYF. The chain carries TRBV18 and TRBJ1-3; the match to TRBD1 covers 9 bases. The V and J ends lost 3 bases and 0 bases, in that order; junction bases with no gene match: 9. CDR1 and CDR2 from the germline V gene are KGHSH and LQKENI. This CDR3 is 18 amino acids long. The complete variable domain, with remaining parts taken from reference TRBV18 and TRBJ1-3, reads NAGVMQNPRHLVRRRGQEARLRCSPMKGHSHVYWYRQLPEEGLKFMVYLQKENIIDESGMPKERFSAEFPKEGPSILRIQQVVRGDSAAYFCASSPLKGGQGSGNTIYFGEGSWLTVV.